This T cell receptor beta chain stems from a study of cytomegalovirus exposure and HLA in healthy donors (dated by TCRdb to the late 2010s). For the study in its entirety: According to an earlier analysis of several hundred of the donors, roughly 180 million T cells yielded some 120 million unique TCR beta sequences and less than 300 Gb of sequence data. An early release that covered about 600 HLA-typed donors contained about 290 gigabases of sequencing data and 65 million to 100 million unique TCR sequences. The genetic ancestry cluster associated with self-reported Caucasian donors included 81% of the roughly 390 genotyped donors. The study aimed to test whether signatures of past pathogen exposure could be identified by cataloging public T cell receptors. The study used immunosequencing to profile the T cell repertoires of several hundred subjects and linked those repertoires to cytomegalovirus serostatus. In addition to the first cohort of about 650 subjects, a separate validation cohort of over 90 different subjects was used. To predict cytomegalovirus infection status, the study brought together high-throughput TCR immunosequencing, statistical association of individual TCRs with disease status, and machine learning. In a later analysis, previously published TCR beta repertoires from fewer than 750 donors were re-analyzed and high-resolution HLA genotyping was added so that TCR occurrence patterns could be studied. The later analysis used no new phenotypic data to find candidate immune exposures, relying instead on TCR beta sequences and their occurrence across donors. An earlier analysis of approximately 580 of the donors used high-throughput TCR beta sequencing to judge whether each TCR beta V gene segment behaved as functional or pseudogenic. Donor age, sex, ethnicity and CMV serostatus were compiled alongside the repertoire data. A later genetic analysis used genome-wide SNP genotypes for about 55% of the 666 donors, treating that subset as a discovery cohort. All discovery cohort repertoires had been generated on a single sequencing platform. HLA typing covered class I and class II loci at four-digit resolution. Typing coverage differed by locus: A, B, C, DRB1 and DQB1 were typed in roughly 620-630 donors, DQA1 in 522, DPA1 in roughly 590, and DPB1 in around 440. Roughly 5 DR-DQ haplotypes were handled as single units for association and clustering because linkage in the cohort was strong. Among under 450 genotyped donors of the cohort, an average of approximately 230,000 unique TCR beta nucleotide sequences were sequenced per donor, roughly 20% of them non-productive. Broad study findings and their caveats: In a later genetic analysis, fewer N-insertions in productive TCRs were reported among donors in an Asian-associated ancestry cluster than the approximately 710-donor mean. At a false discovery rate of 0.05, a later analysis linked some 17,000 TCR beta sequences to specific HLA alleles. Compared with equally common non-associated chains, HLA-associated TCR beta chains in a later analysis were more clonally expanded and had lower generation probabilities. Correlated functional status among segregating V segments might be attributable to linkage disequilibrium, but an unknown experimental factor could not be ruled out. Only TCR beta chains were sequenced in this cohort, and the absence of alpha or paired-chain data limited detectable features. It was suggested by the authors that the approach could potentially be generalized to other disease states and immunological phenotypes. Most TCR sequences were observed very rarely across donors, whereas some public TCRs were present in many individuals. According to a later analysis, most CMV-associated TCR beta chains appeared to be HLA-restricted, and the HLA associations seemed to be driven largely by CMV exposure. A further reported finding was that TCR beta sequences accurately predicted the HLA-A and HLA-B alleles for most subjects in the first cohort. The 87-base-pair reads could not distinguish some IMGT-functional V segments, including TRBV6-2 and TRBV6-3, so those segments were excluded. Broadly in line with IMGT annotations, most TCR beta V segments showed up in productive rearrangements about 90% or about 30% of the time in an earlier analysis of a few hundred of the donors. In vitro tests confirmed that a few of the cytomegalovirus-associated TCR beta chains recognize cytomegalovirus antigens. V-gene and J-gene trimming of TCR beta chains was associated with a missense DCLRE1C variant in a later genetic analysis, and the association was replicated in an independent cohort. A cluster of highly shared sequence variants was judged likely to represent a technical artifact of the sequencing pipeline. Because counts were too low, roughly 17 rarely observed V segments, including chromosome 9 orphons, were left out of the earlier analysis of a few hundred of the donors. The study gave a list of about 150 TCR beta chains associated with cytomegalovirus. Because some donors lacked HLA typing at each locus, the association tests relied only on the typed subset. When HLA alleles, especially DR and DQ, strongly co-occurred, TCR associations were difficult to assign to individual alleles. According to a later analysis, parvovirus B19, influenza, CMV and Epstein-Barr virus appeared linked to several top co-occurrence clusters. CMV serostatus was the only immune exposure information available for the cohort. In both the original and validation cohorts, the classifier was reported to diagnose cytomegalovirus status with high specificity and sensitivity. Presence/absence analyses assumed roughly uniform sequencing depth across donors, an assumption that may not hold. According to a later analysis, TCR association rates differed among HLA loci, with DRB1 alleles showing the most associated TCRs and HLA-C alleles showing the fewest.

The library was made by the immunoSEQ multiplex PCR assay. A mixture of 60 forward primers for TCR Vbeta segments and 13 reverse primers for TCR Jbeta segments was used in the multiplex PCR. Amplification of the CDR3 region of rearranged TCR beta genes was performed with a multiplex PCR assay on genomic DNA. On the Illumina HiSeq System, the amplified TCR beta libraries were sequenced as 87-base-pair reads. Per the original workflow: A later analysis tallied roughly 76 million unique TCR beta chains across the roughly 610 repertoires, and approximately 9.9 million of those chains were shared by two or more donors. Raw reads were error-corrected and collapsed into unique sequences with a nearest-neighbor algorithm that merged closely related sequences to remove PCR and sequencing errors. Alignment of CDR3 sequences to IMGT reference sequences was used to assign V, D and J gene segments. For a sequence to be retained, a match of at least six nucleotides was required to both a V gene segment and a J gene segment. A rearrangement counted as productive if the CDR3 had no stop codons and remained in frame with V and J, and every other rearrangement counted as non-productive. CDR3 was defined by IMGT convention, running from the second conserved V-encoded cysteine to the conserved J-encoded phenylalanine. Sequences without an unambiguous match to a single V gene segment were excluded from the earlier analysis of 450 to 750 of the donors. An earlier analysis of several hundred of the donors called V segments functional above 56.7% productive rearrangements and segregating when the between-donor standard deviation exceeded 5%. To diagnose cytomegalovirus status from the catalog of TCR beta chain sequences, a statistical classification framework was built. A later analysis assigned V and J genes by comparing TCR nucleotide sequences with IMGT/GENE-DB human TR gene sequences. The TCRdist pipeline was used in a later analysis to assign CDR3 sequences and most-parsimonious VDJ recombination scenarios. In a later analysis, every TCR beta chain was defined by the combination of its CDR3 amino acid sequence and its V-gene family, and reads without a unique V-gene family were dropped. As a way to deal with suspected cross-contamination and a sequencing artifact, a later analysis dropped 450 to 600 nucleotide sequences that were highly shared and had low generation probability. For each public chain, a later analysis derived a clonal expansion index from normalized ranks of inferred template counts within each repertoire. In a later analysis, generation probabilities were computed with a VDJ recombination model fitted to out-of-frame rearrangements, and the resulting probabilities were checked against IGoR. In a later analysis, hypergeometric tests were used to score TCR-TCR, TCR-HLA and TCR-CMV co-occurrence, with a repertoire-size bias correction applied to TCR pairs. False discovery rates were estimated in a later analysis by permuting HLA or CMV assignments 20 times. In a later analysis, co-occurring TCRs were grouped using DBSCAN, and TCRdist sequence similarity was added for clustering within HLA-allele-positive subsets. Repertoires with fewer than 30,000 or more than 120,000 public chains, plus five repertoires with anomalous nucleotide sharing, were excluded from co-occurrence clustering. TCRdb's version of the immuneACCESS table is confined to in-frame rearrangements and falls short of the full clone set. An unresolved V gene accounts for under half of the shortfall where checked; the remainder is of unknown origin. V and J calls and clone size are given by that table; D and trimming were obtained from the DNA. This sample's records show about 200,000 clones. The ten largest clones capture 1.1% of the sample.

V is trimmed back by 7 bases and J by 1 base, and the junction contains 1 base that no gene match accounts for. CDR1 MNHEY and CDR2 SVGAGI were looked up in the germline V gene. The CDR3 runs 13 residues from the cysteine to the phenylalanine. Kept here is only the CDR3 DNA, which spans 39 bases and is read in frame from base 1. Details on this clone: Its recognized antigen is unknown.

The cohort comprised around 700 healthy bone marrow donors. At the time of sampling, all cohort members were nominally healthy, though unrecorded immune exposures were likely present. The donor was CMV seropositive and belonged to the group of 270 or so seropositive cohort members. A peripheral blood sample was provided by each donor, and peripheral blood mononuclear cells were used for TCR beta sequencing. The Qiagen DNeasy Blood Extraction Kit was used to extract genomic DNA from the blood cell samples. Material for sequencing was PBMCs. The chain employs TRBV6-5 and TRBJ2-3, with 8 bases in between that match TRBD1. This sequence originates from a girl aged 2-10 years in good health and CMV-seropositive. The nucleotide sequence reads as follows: TGTGCCAGCAAGGACAGGGGCACAGATACGCAGTATTTT. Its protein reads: CASKDRGTDTQYF.